This T cell receptor (beta chain) emerged from a study of T cell repertoires in cytomegalovirus infection. Across the whole study: Carrying CMV and the relevant HLA type showed in public TCR beta signatures.

This clonotype has just a few counts. What it binds is unknown. Findings and caveats of the study: The ex vivo response was dominated by HLA-C-restricted CMV-specific TCR beta clonotypes. Cumulative frequency (of public TCR beta family members) identified carriers of CMV plus the relevant HLA.

TCRdb recomputed calls from the reads with MiXCR, one row per CDR3 protein. This sample has fewer than 950,000 distinct CDR3 sequences, with around a third found just once. J was trimmed by 0 bases and V by 1 base; bases with no gene match: 7. The CDR3 contains 17 residues. Germline V gene sequence: CDR1 SGHAT, CDR2 FQNNGV. The sample in question was cultured CD8+ T cells from PBMCs, obtained from culture after CMV antigen stimulation. The receptor comes from a human donor in good health (CMV status not recorded). Some clones in this sample may be carry-over from other donors' samples. V usage is TRBV11-2 and J usage is TRBJ1-1, with 8 bases matching TRBD1. CDR3 in DNA: TGTGCCAGCAGCTTAGGCACGACAGGGGCCATGAACACTGAAGCTTTCTTT. The encoded protein is CASSLGTTGAMNTEAFF.